The 24 T cell receptor beta chains given below trace back to one sample, sequenced in a study of T cell responses to AZD1222 COVID-19 vaccine. Measured with immunoSEQ multiplex PCR; TCRdb has only the in-frame clones, and not every one. The data contain 110,000 or so clones, approximately 93% of them singletons. Sequenced here: peripheral blood, sampled on day 0 of AZD1222 vaccination. The receptors were gathered from an adult in good health.

In its sample, this clone was seen once. V gene TRBV3-1 (or the pseudogene TRBV3-2) combines with J gene TRBJ2-3; 9 nucleotides match TRBD2. J gave up 2 bases and V 5 bases, and 8 bases lay outside the gene matches. Germline V gene sequence: CDR1 LGHDT, CDR2 YNNKEL (reference sequence). The CDR3 is 16 amino acids. The CDR3 spells CASSYKAGGFTDTQYF. The CDR3 region has the DNA TGTGCCAGCAGCTACAAAGCGGGGGGCTTCACAGATACGCAGTATTTT.

The chain joins TRBV10-1 to TRBJ2-7, with D possibly TRBD2 on 5 matching bases. Trimming removed 2 bases from V and 0 bases from J, with 17 bases in between. The CDR3 consists of 17 residues. Germline CDR1 WNHNN, CDR2 SYGVQD (reference sequence). The CDR3 DNA reads as TGCGCCAGCAGTGAGCCCGCTAGCACTACCGACTCCTACGAGCAGTACTTC. Its protein is CASSEPASTTDSYEQYF.

This clone was detected only once. The chain links TRBV4-3 to TRBJ2-3, with 7 bases lining up with TRBD1. This CDR3 has 17 amino acids. V was pared by 0 bases and J by 3 bases, with 9 bases of the junction left unmatched. Germline CDR1 and CDR2: LGHNA and YSLEER. The CDR3 coding sequence is TGCGCCAGCAGCCAAGAGTACCGGGACAGCCAAACAGATACGCAGTATTTT. This translates into CASSQEYRDSQTDTQYF.

The chain combines TRBV3-1 (or the pseudogene TRBV3-2) with TRBJ1-4; 8 positions agree with TRBD1. This CDR3 has 14 amino acids. The junction had 10 bases not matched to a gene; V was cut back by 5 bases and J by 11 bases. Germline CDR1 reads LGHDT; CDR2 reads YNNKEL (reference sequence). Here the CDR3 DNA reads TGTGCCAGCAGCTACGCAGGGGGCGCGGTCAAACTGTTTTTT. As protein: CASSYAGGAVKLFF.

The gene calls are TRBV5-4 and TRBJ1-2; D is possibly TRBD1 (6 bases). This CDR3 comprises 14 residues. Germline values: CDR1 SGHNT, CDR2 YYREEE (reference sequence). Trimming removed 0 bases from V and 4 bases from J, with 10 bases in between. The CDR3 protein is CASSLDQGIYGYTF. CDR3 nucleotides: TGTGCCAGCAGCTTGGATCAGGGGATCTATGGCTACACCTTC.

The chain links TRBV3-1 (or the pseudogene TRBV3-2) to TRBJ2-7; D ambiguous. The V gene lost 0 bases and the J gene lost 2 bases, with 5 bases spanning the gap. This CDR3 is 13 amino acids long. The germline gives CDR1 LGHDT, CDR2 YNNKEL (reference sequence). CDR3 coding DNA: TGTGCCAGCAGCCAAGATTCAACCTACGAGCAGTACTTC. Encoded protein: CASSQDSTYEQYF.

The gene calls are TRBV30 and TRBJ1-2; a possible D gene is TRBD1 (5 bases). With 3 bases removed from V and 4 bases from J, the gap between germline ends came to 21 bases. The V gene's germline CDR1 is GTSNPN and CDR2 SVGIG (reference sequence). This CDR3 has 16 amino acids. CDR3 nucleotide sequence: TGTGCCTGGAGCTTTACAGGCCAACGGGGGACCTATGGCTACACCTTC. Protein sequence: CAWSFTGQRGTYGYTF.

The chain employs TRBV6-5 and TRBJ2-7; D is undetermined. CDR3 length equals 11 residues. CDR1 and CDR2 from the germline V gene are MNHEY and SVGAGI. The germline V and J ends were trimmed by 6 bases and 5 bases, with 8 bases remaining between them. The DNA of the CDR3 is TGTGCCAGCAGAAAGGCAAACGAGCAGTACTTC. Amino acid sequence: CASRKANEQYF.

V gene TRBV9 combines with J gene TRBJ2-6, with D possibly TRBD2 on 6 matching bases. The CDR3 has 17 amino acids. The V end lost 4 bases, the J end lost 2 bases, and 16 bases lay between the germline ends. Germline V gives CDR1 SGDLS, CDR2 YYNGEE. CDR3 sequence: CASSPAVAAAGANVLTF. Written as DNA, the CDR3 is TGTGCCAGCAGCCCCGCTGTAGCGGCTGCTGGGGCCAACGTCCTGACTTTC.

The chain is built from TRBV6-5 and TRBJ1-6; 7 nucleotides match TRBD1. Germline CDR1 MNHEY, CDR2 SVGAGI. J lost 8 bases, V lost 6 bases, and 7 bases had no gene match. The CDR3 covers 14 residues. CDR3 nucleotides: TGTGCCAGCAGAGAGACAGGGCCCTATTCACCCCTCCACTTT. Residues: CASRETGPYSPLHF.

The chain has TRBV11-2 and TRBJ2-5; either TRBD1 or TRBD2 may fit D (5 bases each). With 1 base removed from V and 7 bases from J, the gap between germline ends came to 13 bases. In germline, CDR1 is SGHAT, CDR2 FQNNGV. The CDR3 is 14 residues long. The CDR3 reads CASSLGEGSGTQYF. The DNA for the CDR3 is TGTGCCAGCAGCTTAGGAGAGGGGTCAGGGACCCAGTACTTC.

This chain uses TRBV12-3 or TRBV12-4 with TRBJ2-1; D gene unclear. CDR3 length: 13 amino acids. V lost 8 bases and J 7 bases, leaving 15 bases between the germline ends. The CDR3 loop reads CASWQARMNEQFF. The CDR3 bases are TGTGCCAGCTGGCAGGCGAGGATGAATGAGCAGTTCTTC.

The CDR3 is CASSEAANTEAFF. CDR3 nucleotides: TGTGCCAGCAGTGAGGCTGCGAACACTGAAGCTTTCTTT. This rearrangement joins TRBV2 to TRBJ1-1; D not resolved. V was pared by 3 bases and J by 1 base, with 6 bases between. Germline CDR1 reads SNHLY; CDR2 reads FYNNEI. The CDR3 runs 13 residues.

V gene TRBV5-1 combines with J gene TRBJ1-1, with D uncertain. The germline V and J ends were trimmed by 4 bases and 4 bases, with 11 bases remaining between them. Germline CDR1 SGHRS, CDR2 YFSETQ. There are 13 residues in the CDR3. DNA of the CDR3: TGCGCCAGCAGCCACCAGCCGCGCACTGAAGCTTTCTTT. This sequence encodes CASSHQPRTEAFF.

The V call is TRBV7-8, the J call TRBJ1-1; the D is unclear. Trimming cost V 5 bases and J 6 bases, with 7 bases left between them. This CDR3 is 11 amino acids long. Germline V CDR1 and CDR2: SGHVS, FQNEAQ. The CDR3 DNA follows: TGTGCCAGCAGCCAAGGCCCTGAAGCTTTCTTT. This translates into CASSQGPEAFF.

CDR3 protein: CASSLTGVNQPQHF. CDR3 nucleotide sequence: TGTGCCAGCAGCTTGACAGGGGTCAATCAGCCCCAGCATTTT. This rearrangement joins TRBV5-6 to TRBJ1-5, with 7 bases that match TRBD1. J gave up 3 bases and V 1 base, and 1 base lay outside the gene matches. The CDR3 runs 14 residues. The V gene's germline CDR1 is SGHDT and CDR2 YYEEEE.

The CDR3: CASSLGGPGQPQHF. The CDR3 nucleotides read TGTGCCAGCAGTTTAGGAGGTCCTGGGCAGCCCCAGCATTTT. V is TRBV28 and J is TRBJ1-5; D gene uncertain. Germline V gene data show CDR1 as MDHEN and CDR2 as SYDVKM. This CDR3 has 14 amino acids. Trimming removed 2 bases from V and 7 bases from J, with 12 bases in between.

The chain carries TRBV14 and TRBJ1-5; D uncertain. Germline V gene data show CDR1 as SGHDN and CDR2 as FVKESK. The V and J ends lost 1 base and 8 bases respectively, with 9 bases between them. This CDR3 is 13 amino acids long. CDR3 in amino acids: CASSQGPLKPQHF. The CDR3 bases are TGTGCCAGCAGCCAAGGCCCTTTGAAGCCCCAGCATTTT.

The chain uses TRBV20-1 and TRBJ1-2; D remains ambiguous. The CDR3 loop spans 13 amino acids. The germline gives CDR1 DFQATT, CDR2 SNEGSKA (reference sequence). Trimming shortened V by 3 bases and J by 2 bases, and 10 bases separated the two germline ends. CDR3 bases: TGCAGTGCTAGTGAGGGTGTAAACTATGGCTACACCTTC. Protein: CSASEGVNYGYTF.

The chain has TRBV3-1 (or the pseudogene TRBV3-2) and TRBJ2-5; 14 nucleotides agree with TRBD2. The germline gives CDR1 LGHDT, CDR2 YNNKEL (reference sequence). This CDR3 has 16 amino acids. J lost 1 base, V lost 4 bases, and 2 bases had no gene match. CDR3 DNA sequence: TGTGCCAGCAGCCTCGGACTAGCGGGGGGCCAAGAGACCCAGTACTTC. It yields the protein CASSLGLAGGQETQYF.

The chain links TRBV9 to TRBJ1-5; tentative D call: TRBD1 (6 bases). Trimming removed 8 bases from V and 2 bases from J, with 14 bases in between. Germline V gene sequence: CDR1 SGDLS, CDR2 YYNGEE. The CDR3 consists of 14 residues. As DNA, the CDR3 is TGTGCCAGAGGGACAAGGTACTGCAATCAGCCCCAGCATTTT. This translates into CARGTRYCNQPQHF.

The gene calls are TRBV27 and TRBJ2-7, with D perhaps given as TRBD1 or TRBD2 (7 bases each). The CDR3 sequence is 14 residues long. V was clipped by 7 bases and J by 7 bases, with 20 bases between them. Germline V gene sequence: CDR1 MNHEY, CDR2 SMNVEV (reference sequence). The CDR3 DNA reads TGTGCCAGCACCCCAGGGGGAGGGATGGGTGAGCAGTACTTC. It translates to CASTPGGGMGEQYF.

V usage is TRBV27 and J usage is TRBJ2-7; 7 positions match TRBD1. This CDR3 is 14 amino acids long. Germline-derived CDR1 and CDR2 are MNHEY and SMNVEV (reference sequence). J was trimmed by 3 bases and V by 6 bases; bases with no gene match: 8. The CDR3 here is CASRGLDRSYEQYF. CDR3 DNA: TGTGCCAGCAGAGGCTTGGACAGGAGCTACGAGCAGTACTTC.

The CDR3 DNA sequence: TGTGCCAGCAGCGTAGACAACCTAGCGGGGATGACAGATACGCAGTATTTT. Its protein product is CASSVDNLAGMTDTQYF. J is TRBJ2-3 and V is TRBV9, with 9 bases fitting TRBD2. V dropped 0 bases and J dropped 3; count of bases not matched to a gene: 8. CDR1 and CDR2 (germline): SGDLS, YYNGEE. The CDR3 spans 17 residues.